This T cell receptor (beta chain) was found in a study of tissue T cells after allogeneic stem cell transplantation. Time point meaning: mouse harvest day 7 after allogeneic transplant. Tail vein injection delivered 10^7 T-cell-depleted bone marrow cells and 10^6 splenic CD5+ T cells. After removal of 4 bases from V and 3 bases from J, the junction contained 6 bases not matched to a gene. CDR1 is KGHPV, CDR2 FQNQEV, per germline (reference sequence). The CDR3 length is 16 residues. As to this clone: Any gene name here is a mouse gene name. The observed sequence ends 1 residue before the CDR3 terminus, with the missing tail filled in from the germline J gene.

Repertoires were generated with immunoSEQ multiplex PCR, while TCRdb's copy carries only in-frame clones and drops some. The table shows about 10,000 clones, with 44% occurring only once. The source is a female BALB/c mouse given C57BL/6 T cells with graft-versus-host disease after an allogeneic hematopoietic cell transplant. The chain links TRBV26 to TRBJ1-4, with TRBD1 identical over 9 bases. Specimen: skin. The part of the CDR3 DNA that was read is TGTGCCAGCAGTCCCTACAGGGGGCGGGCCAACGAAAGATTATTT. Protein product: CASSPYRGRANERLF. The entire CDR3 reads CASSPYRGRANERLFF.